This TCR beta chain comes out of a study of T cell responses to AZD1222 COVID-19 vaccine. The study, taken as a whole, reports: The number of AZD1222 recipients seropositive at baseline was only 6 or 7. Among the donors, most were white British and more were female, and clonal diversity was possibly underestimated. With two AZD1222 doses given, Spike-specific TCR breadth and depth both rose.

Trimming pared 5 bases from V and 11 bases from J, leaving 15 bases between. Germline V lookup: CDR1 MNHEY, CDR2 SVGAGI. The CDR3 is made up of 12 amino acids. Some clones are missing from TCRdb's copy, which holds only in-frame ones; the method was immunoSEQ multiplex PCR. Of some 120,000 clones in the sample, approximately 86% were seen once. With regard to this clone: What it binds is not known.

Investigators merged groups given second doses at roughly 4 or roughly 12 weeks. The rearrangement links TRBV6-5 to TRBJ1-1, with unresolved D. The TCR comes from an adult who received the AZD1222 COVID-19 vaccine. The input for sequencing was peripheral blood, taken 28 days after the second AZD1222 dose. CDR3 DNA: TGTGCCAGCAGTCCTCTCGACCTCGGGGCTTTCTTT. Its translation is CASSPLDLGAFF.